These 22 T cell receptor beta chains came from one sample sequenced in a study of neoadjuvant anti-PD-1 for oral cavity cancer. The protocol was immunoSEQ multiplex PCR, while the TCRdb copy is restricted to in-frame clones and leaves out a portion. The table lists some 15,000 clones, about 64% of them singletons. Sequences were derived from PBMCs, sampled before nivolumab (anti-PD-1) treatment. Receptors were obtained from a person aged 40 to 85 with oral cavity squamous cell carcinoma.

The rearrangement joins TRBV6-6 to TRBJ2-7; unclear D gene. The germline V and J ends were trimmed by 8 bases and 3 bases, with 14 bases remaining between them. CDR3 length: 13 amino acids. Germline CDR1 reads MNHNY; CDR2 reads SVGAGI (reference sequence). The CDR3 region is CASLSQEGYEQYF. In DNA form, the CDR3 reads TGTGCCAGCCTCTCGCAGGAAGGCTACGAGCAGTACTTC.

The chain links TRBV7-9 to TRBJ2-5, with 10 positions matching TRBD2. V lost 4 bases and J lost 5; bases outside the gene matches: 10. The germline gives CDR1 SEHNR, CDR2 FQNEAQ (reference sequence). The CDR3 totals 16 residues. Here the CDR3 reads CASSSAAGGPGETQYF. The CDR3 nucleotides read TGTGCCAGCAGCTCCGCAGCGGGAGGGCCGGGGGAGACCCAGTACTTC.

J is TRBJ1-5 and V is TRBV5-5; D is unresolved. The germline V gene has CDR1 SGHKS and CDR2 YYEKEE (reference sequence). Trimming took 7 bases from V and 2 from J, leaving 10 bases between them. CDR3 length: 13 amino acids. The CDR3 loop is CASSHVGNQPQHF. The CDR3 DNA is TGTGCCAGCTCCCACGTGGGCAATCAGCCCCAGCATTTT.

This clone turned up a few times. The genes are TRBV5-6 and TRBJ1-2; D unclear. Per germline, CDR1 SGHDT and CDR2 YYEEEE. The CDR3 is 14 amino acids. Trimming stripped 1 base from V and 3 bases from J, with 10 bases between. For the CDR3, the DNA is TGTGCCAGCAGCTTGCCCCCAGTCTACTATGGCTACACCTTC. Amino acids: CASSLPPVYYGYTF.

This clone has a handful of counts. The CDR3 reads CASSHVRGTGGYEQYF. CDR3 sequence (DNA): TGTGCCAGCAGCCACGTCCGTGGGACAGGGGGCTACGAGCAGTACTTC. This chain joins TRBV14 and TRBJ2-7, with TRBD1 identical over 11 bases. The CDR3 consists of 16 residues. Germline CDR1 reads SGHDN; CDR2 reads FVKESK. Trimming took 3 bases from V and 3 from J; bases not matched to a gene: 7. The full variable domain, its missing parts supplied by reference TRBV14 and TRBJ2-7, is EAGVTQFPSHSVIEKGQTVTLRCDPISGHDNLYWYRRVMGKEIKFLLHFVKESKQDESGMPNNRFLAERTGGTYSTLKVQPAELEDSGVYFCASSHVRGTGGYEQYFGPGTRLTVT.

In nucleotides, the CDR3 is TGTGCCAGCAGCTTAGGAAGGGGTATCGATGAAAAACTGTTTTTT. Translated, it gives CASSLGRGIDEKLFF. This chain connects TRBV7-8 to TRBJ1-4; perhaps TRBD1 as D (5 bases). This CDR3 spans 15 amino acids. Germline loops: CDR1 SGHVS, CDR2 FQNEAQ. Trimming took off 1 base at V and 6 bases at J, with 12 bases between the two ends. The full variable domain, its missing parts supplied by reference TRBV7-8 and TRBJ1-4, is GAGVSQSPRYKVAKRGQDVALRCDPISGHVSLFWYQQALGQGPEFLTYFQNEAQLDKSGLPSDRFFAERPEGSVSTLKIQRTQQEDSAVYLCASSLGRGIDEKLFFGSGTQLSVL.

V gene TRBV18 combines with J gene TRBJ2-1; unclear D gene. The CDR3 consists of 12 residues. Germline CDR1 and CDR2: KGHSH and LQKENI. V was shortened by 1 base and J by 5 bases, with 3 bases between the two germline ends. CDR3 region: CASSPQHNEQFF. Here the CDR3 DNA reads TGTGCCAGCTCACCACAGCACAATGAGCAGTTCTTC.

The rearrangement joins TRBV7-2 to TRBJ2-3; D remains unclear. Trimming pared 5 bases from V and 5 bases from J, leaving 5 bases between. Germline lookup yields CDR1 SGHTA and CDR2 FQGNSA. The CDR3 covers 11 residues. CDR3 sequence (DNA): TGTGCCAGCAGCACCCTAGATACGCAGTATTTT. Its translation is CASSTLDTQYF. The full variable domain, in which reference TRBV7-2 and TRBJ2-3 provide the parts outside the CDR3, is GAGVSQSPSNKVTEKGKDVELRCDPISGHTALYWYRQSLGQGLEFLIYFQGNSAPDKSGLPSDRFSAERTGGSVSTLTIQRTQQEDSAVYLCASSTLDTQYFGPGTRLTVL.

This clone was counted only a few times. The V call is TRBV7-9, the J call TRBJ2-7, with 9 bases fitting TRBD2. Trimming took 8 bases from V and 2 from J; bases not matched to a gene: 7. This CDR3 comprises 14 residues. Germline V CDR1 and CDR2: SEHNR, FQNEAQ (reference sequence). CDR3 DNA: TGTGCCAGCGGCCGACTAGCGGCACCCTACGAGCAGTACTTC. Its translation is CASGRLAAPYEQYF.

Here the CDR3 reads CASSFDRGITEAFF. DNA for the CDR3: TGTGCCAGCAGCTTCGACAGGGGTATCACTGAAGCTTTCTTT. The chain carries TRBV7-3 and TRBJ1-1; TRBD1 agrees at 8 bases. Germline CDR1 is SGHTA and CDR2 is FQGTGA. The CDR3 consists of 14 residues. V was clipped by 3 bases and J by 4 bases; unmatched bases: 4. The complete variable domain, with remaining parts taken from reference TRBV7-3 and TRBJ1-1, reads GAGVSQTPSNKVTEKGKYVELRCDPISGHTALYWYRQSLGQGPEFLIYFQGTGAADDSGLPNDRFFAVRPEGSVSTLKIQRTERGDSAVYLCASSFDRGITEAFFGQGTRLTVV.

The chain is built from TRBV11-3 and TRBJ2-1; TRBD2 aligns across 12 bases. Germline V lookup: CDR1 SGHNT, CDR2 YENEEA. The J segment lost 4 bases and the V segment lost 5 bases, leaving 9 bases of the junction unmatched. CDR3 length equals 17 residues. CDR3 DNA sequence: TGTGCCAGCAGCCCAACCACGACTAGCGGGAGTTACAATGAGCAGTTCTTC. It translates to CASSPTTTSGSYNEQFF. The variable domain in full, completed from reference TRBV11-3 and TRBJ2-1, reads EAGVVQSPRYKIIEKKQPVAFWCNPISGHNTLYWYLQNLGQGPELLIRYENEEAVDDSQLPKDRFSAERLKGVDSTLKIQPAELGDSAVYLCASSPTTTSGSYNEQFFGPGTRLTVL.

The chain employs TRBV4-1 and TRBJ2-1, with a weak D call TRBD2 (6 bases). CDR3 length equals 15 residues. V lost 1 base and J lost 2, with 9 bases in between. Germline V gene data show CDR1 as MGHRA and CDR2 as YSYEKL. The CDR3: CASSQGLATYNEQFF. CDR3 DNA: TGCGCCAGCAGCCAAGGTCTAGCGACCTACAATGAGCAGTTCTTC.

The chain recombines TRBV10-1 with TRBJ2-3; possibly TRBD1 or TRBD2 for D (5 bases each). CDR3 size: 15 residues. The V end lost 2 bases, the J end lost 1 base, and 10 bases lay between the germline ends. Looked up from germline, CDR1 is WNHNN and CDR2 is SYGVQD (reference sequence). CDR3 amino acids: CASSESLGGTDTQYF. CDR3 in DNA: TGCGCCAGCAGTGAGAGTCTGGGGGGCACAGATACGCAGTATTTT.

This chain connects TRBV5-1 to TRBJ1-1; 10 nucleotides align to TRBD1. CDR3 size: 15 residues. The V gene's germline CDR1 is SGHRS and CDR2 YFSETQ. Trimming cost V 4 bases and J 5 bases; bases outside gene matches: 8. CDR3 sequence (DNA): TGCGCCAGCAGCCCTCGACAGGGGGCGCTGACTGAAGCTTTCTTT. This codes for CASSPRQGALTEAFF. The variable domain in full, with the rest retrieved from reference TRBV5-1 and TRBJ1-1, is KAGVTQTPRYLIKTRGQQVTLSCSPISGHRSVSWYQQTPGQGLQFLFEYFSETQRNKGNFPGRFSGRQFSNSRSEMNVSTLELGDSALYLCASSPRQGALTEAFFGQGTRLTVV.

The rearrangement joins TRBV7-9 to TRBJ1-5; 7 bases line up with TRBD1. Trimming at V came to 1 base and at J to 6 bases, leaving 9 bases not matched to a gene. Per germline, CDR1 SEHNR and CDR2 FQNEAQ (reference sequence). The CDR3 loop spans 16 amino acids. CDR3 sequence: CASSLVSGQAIQPQHF. The CDR3 nucleotides are TGTGCCAGCAGCTTAGTTTCCGGACAGGCCATTCAGCCCCAGCATTTT.

The chain carries TRBV4-1 and TRBJ2-3, with 12 bases lining up with TRBD2. Trimming at V came to 6 bases and at J to 4 bases, leaving 8 bases not matched to a gene. The CDR3 extends over 16 amino acids. Germline assignment: CDR1 MGHRA and CDR2 YSYEKL. Here the CDR3 DNA reads TGCGCCAGCAGACGACTAGCGGGAGATTTGGCAGATACGCAGTATTTT. Protein sequence: CASRRLAGDLADTQYF.

The chain links TRBV30 to TRBJ2-7; TRBD1 agrees at 7 bases. V lost 4 bases, J lost 6 bases, and 6 bases stayed unmatched. Germline-derived CDR1 and CDR2 are GTSNPN and SVGIG (reference sequence). The CDR3 has 12 amino acids. The DNA for the CDR3 is TGTGCCTGGACTGGACAGGTCGGCGAGCAGTACTTC. Translation gives CAWTGQVGEQYF.

This chain links TRBV6-1 with TRBJ2-7; 8 nucleotides match TRBD1. The CDR3 contains 14 residues. V lost 4 bases, J lost 0 bases, and 2 bases stayed unmatched. CDR1 and CDR2 (germline): MNHNS, SASEGT. CDR3 nucleotide sequence: TGTGCCAGCAGTGGGACAGGGAGCTCCTACGAGCAGTACTTC. Protein: CASSGTGSSYEQYF.

The chain is built from TRBV7-9 and TRBJ1-4; no reliable D call. The CDR3 totals 15 residues. Germline V CDR1 and CDR2: SEHNR, FQNEAQ (reference sequence). With 6 bases removed from V and 0 bases from J, the gap between germline ends came to 11 bases. The chain's CDR3 is CASSRRPATNEKLFF. The CDR3, as DNA: TGTGCCAGCAGTCGACGACCTGCAACTAATGAAAAACTGTTTTTT.

This chain joins TRBV10-1 and TRBJ2-1; D uncertain. The germline CDR1 and CDR2 sequences are WNHNN and SYGVQD (reference sequence). This CDR3 comprises 14 residues. V shed 3 bases and J shed 2 bases, with 8 bases lying between them. The CDR3 reads CASSDSLAYNEQFF. DNA for the CDR3: TGCGCCAGCAGTGACAGTTTGGCCTACAATGAGCAGTTCTTC.

The CDR3 region is CASSETGTASYEQYF. CDR3 sequence (DNA): TGTGCCAGCAGTGAGACCGGAACCGCCTCCTACGAGCAGTACTTC. This chain connects TRBV28 to TRBJ2-7; D unclear. Trimming stripped 5 bases from V and 0 bases from J, with 14 bases between. The CDR3 is made up of 15 amino acids. The germline V gene encodes CDR1 MDHEN and CDR2 SYDVKM.

The rearrangement links TRBV28 to TRBJ2-4, with D possibly being TRBD1 or TRBD2 (7 bases each). Trimming stripped 3 bases from V and 7 bases from J, with 13 bases between. The length of the CDR3 is 14 residues. The germline CDR1 and CDR2 sequences are MDHEN and SYDVKM. CDR3 nucleotides: TGTGCCAGCAGTTTGACAGGGCGGGGGAACATTCAGTACTTC. Translated: CASSLTGRGNIQYF.